The T cell receptor beta chain described here comes from a study of naive and memory T cell subsets. Study-wide points: Expression changes during T cell differentiation may affect RNA-based TCR counts. Possibly reflecting memory cells re-expressing CD45RA, a few larger clonotypes occurred in naive repertoires, especially CD8. There was no ground truth to check naive and memory subset results. Diversity fell and Gini index rose from naive through CM, EM, EMRA.

After the first PCR, alpha and beta chain libraries were processed separately. The beta constant-region primer was an equimolar mix of two oligonucleotides covering TRBC1 and TRBC2. Nested alpha and beta constant-region primers with the SP2 primer drove four PCR rounds on ligated cDNA. TCRdb itself ran the UMI-ligation and nested PCR reads through MiXCR, one entry per CDR3 protein. This table holds around 140,000 distinct CDR3 sequences, about a fifth found once. In the case of this clonotype: Its antigen is undetermined.

V lost 3 bases and J lost 9; bases outside the gene matches: 7. The germline V gene has CDR1 SGDLS and CDR2 YYNGEE. This CDR3 contains 13 residues. The sample comprised naive CD8+ T cells from blood. The clonotype originates from a human donor in good health. The V and J genes are TRBV9 and TRBJ1-2; 8 bases match TRBD1. In nucleotides, the CDR3 is TGTGCCAGCAGCGAGCGACAGGGGCTGAGCTACACCTTC. Amino acids: CASSERQGLSYTF.